This T cell receptor beta chain comes out of a study of blood T cell repertoires in COVID-19. For the study at large: From the United States, Italy and Spain came samples of acute and convalescent COVID-19.

V was shortened by 0 bases and J by 12 bases, with 17 bases between the two germline ends. The CDR3 covers 14 residues. Germline values: CDR1 SQVTM, CDR2 ANQGSEA. In the original analysis: Estimation of nucleated cell counts was performed using reference gene primer amplification. Only in-frame clones appear in the TCRdb table, and some are missing; sequencing was by immunoSEQ multiplex PCR. The DNA gave D and trimming, while V, J and clone size come from that table. The sample records approximately 140,000 clones, around 88% being singletons. The chain uses TRBV29-1 and TRBJ1-4; D unresolved. The clonotype comes from a man aged 50 to 60 with active or convalescent COVID-19. The source material was peripheral blood. This chain's CDR3 is CSVEETGLRRQLFF. CDR3 nucleotide sequence: TGCAGCGTTGAAGAGACTGGACTCCGGAGGCAACTGTTTTTT. The variable domain in full, completed from reference TRBV29-1 and TRBJ1-4, reads SAVISQKPSRDICQRGTSLTIQCQVDSQVTMMFWYRQQPGQSLTLIATANQGSEATYESGFVIDKFPISRPNLTFSTLTVSNMSPEDSSIYLCSVEETGLRRQLFFGSGTQLSVL.